Many counts were recorded for the clone carrying this T cell receptor beta chain. Its antigen is unidentified. V was trimmed by 0 bases and J by 9 bases, leaving 12 bases between them. Germline V gives CDR1 MNHNS, CDR2 SASEGT. CDR3 length: 14 amino acids. MiXCR, run by TCRdb on the 5' RACE reads, gives a single entry per CDR3 protein. The table lists 9,500 to 14,000 distinct CDR3 sequences, about 4% of them singletons. The sample is drawn from a study of spatial heterogeneity in lung cancer. Across the study: There were consistently more beta-chain sequences detected than alpha-chain sequences.

Findings and caveats of the study: More often at tumor resection than at routine follow-up, ubiquitous expanded tumor TCRs were detected in the blood.

Time point described: sample taken at primary tumor resection. Unsorted tumor, nontumor lung tissue or cryopreserved PBMC supplied the whole RNA. J is TRBJ2-1 and V is TRBV6-1; TRBD1 or TRBD2 may be the D gene (5 bases each). Sequences were derived from PBMCs, sampled at surgery. This receptor was obtained from a female donor with early-stage non-small cell lung cancer. DNA of the CDR3: TGTGCCAGCAGTGAAGCCCCCCGTGGGGGTGAGCAGTTCTTC. Its translation: CASSEAPRGGEQFF.